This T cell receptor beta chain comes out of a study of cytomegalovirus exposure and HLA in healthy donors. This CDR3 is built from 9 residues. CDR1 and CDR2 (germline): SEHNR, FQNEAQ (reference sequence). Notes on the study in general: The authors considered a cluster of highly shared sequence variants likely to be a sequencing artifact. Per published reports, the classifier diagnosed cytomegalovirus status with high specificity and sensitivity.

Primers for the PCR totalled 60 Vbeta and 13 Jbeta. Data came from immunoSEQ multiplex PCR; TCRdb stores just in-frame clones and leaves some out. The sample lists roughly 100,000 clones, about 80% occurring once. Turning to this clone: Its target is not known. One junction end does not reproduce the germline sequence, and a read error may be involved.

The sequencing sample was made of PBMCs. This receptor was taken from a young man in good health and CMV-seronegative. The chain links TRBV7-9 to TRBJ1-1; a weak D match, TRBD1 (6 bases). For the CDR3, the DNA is TGTGCCAGCAGTATTCCGGACAGCTGG. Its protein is CASSIPDSW.